This TCR beta chain was sequenced in a study of regulatory T cells in long-lasting Graves disease. Study-level findings and limits: The study found persistent patients shared more public clonotypes (over 2,500) than new patients (just over 950). Rather than thyroid tissue, only peripheral blood underwent study.

Documented time point: newly diagnosed GD, antithyroid drugs for less than 3 months. From PBMCs, RNA was extracted and then used to make the TCR library. Construction of TCR beta libraries relied on iRepertoire HTBI primers and on Arm-PCR targeting CDR3 regions. TCRdb redid the calling of the multiplex PCR reads with MiXCR, one entry per CDR3 protein. The sample carries about 220,000 distinct CDR3 sequences, roughly 20% recorded once. Trimming pared 5 bases from V and 7 bases from J, leaving 15 bases between. From germline, CDR1 is SNHLY and CDR2 FYNNEI. This CDR3 has 13 residues. With regard to this clonotype: What it recognizes is unknown.

These data were also filed under a second study, of T cells in Graves' hyperthyroidism and ophthalmopathy. That report notes: Using the HTBI primer set, a first-round RT-PCR was run on the TCR CDR3.

This chain links TRBV2 with TRBJ2-7; TRBD2 might be the D (5 bases). This TCR was recovered from a woman aged 25-40 years with Graves disease. The starting material was peripheral blood mononuclear cells (PBMCs), obtained at new diagnosis, from a patient treated with antithyroid drugs. The CDR3 sequence is CASSSQPRGEQYF. The CDR3 nucleotides are TGTGCCAGCAGTTCCCAACCCCGCGGGGAGCAGTACTTC. Full variable domain (rest looked up from reference TRBV2 and TRBJ2-7): EPEVTQTPSHQVTQMGQEVILRCVPISNHLYFYWYRQILGQKVEFLVSFYNNEISEKSEIFDDQFSVERPDGSNFTLKIRSTKLEDSAMYFCASSSQPRGEQYFGPGTRLTVT.